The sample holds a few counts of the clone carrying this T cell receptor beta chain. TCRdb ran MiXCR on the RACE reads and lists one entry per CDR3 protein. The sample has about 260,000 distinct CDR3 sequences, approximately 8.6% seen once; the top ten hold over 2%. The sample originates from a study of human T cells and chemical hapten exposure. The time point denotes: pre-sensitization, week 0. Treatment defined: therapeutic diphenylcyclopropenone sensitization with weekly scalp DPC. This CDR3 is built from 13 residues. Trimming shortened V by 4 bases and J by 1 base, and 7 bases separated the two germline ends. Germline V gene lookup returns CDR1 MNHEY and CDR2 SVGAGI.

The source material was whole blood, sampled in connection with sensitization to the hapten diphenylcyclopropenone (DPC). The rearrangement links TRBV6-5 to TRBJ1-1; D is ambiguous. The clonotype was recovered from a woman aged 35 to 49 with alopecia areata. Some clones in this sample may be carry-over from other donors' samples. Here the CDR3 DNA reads TGTGCCAGCAGTTCACAGAAGAACACTGAAGCTTTCTTT. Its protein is CASSSQKNTEAFF.